This entry lists 24 T cell receptor beta chains sequenced from one sample in a study of prognosis after radiotherapy for stage I lung cancer. From genomic DNA, two-round multiplex PCR was used to amplify TCR beta CDR3. For every TRBV and TRBJ gene, a specific primer was used in first-round PCR. TCRdb independently ran MiXCR on the multiplex PCR reads; one entry per CDR3 protein. The table lists around 59,000 distinct CDR3 sequences, more than 20% of them singletons. Sequencing used PBMCs, obtained before or after stereotactic body radiation therapy (not recorded which). The receptors were gathered from a donor older than 45 with non-small cell lung cancer.

Comments on this clonotype: A junction end diverges from the germline sequence, so it may reflect a read error. The J gene is TRBJ2-5, the V gene TRBV20-1; possibly TRBD2 for D (5 bases). CDR1 is DFQATT and CDR2 is SNEGSKA in the germline V gene (reference sequence). The CDR3 extends over 12 amino acids. CDR3 sequence (DNA): TGCGGTGCTAAAGGACTGCAAGAGACCCAGTACTTC. Translated: CGAKGLQETQYF.

A note on this clonotype: Possible read error: a much larger clone is one base away. Here the CDR3 omits its conserved ending phenylalanine or tryptophan, so a read error is the likely source. The chain has TRBV5-4 and TRBJ2-3; possible D gene TRBD1, 7 bases. The CDR3 consists of 16 residues. V was cut by 0 bases and J by 5 bases, with 16 bases left in between. CDR1 and CDR2 from the germline V gene are SGHNT and YYREEE (reference sequence). The CDR3 loop is CASSLAGRRGQDTQYI. The DNA for the CDR3 is TGTGCCAGCAGCTTGGCAGGCAGGAGGGGGCAAGATACGCAGTATATT.

In its sample, this clonotype was seen a few times. The likely explanation is a read error, given a far larger clone one base away. This chain joins TRBV6-9 and TRBJ1-2; D may be TRBD1 (5 bases). Between the trimmed V and J ends, which lost 4 bases and 4 bases, there was a span of 22 bases. CDR1 and CDR2 (germline): MNHGY, SVAAGI. The CDR3 is 17 amino acids. The CDR3 loop is CASSSPEGFASSYGYTF. CDR3 nucleotide sequence: TGTGCCAGCAGTTCCCCGGAGGGGTTTGCCTCTAGCTATGGCTACACCTTC.

The V and J genes are TRBV6-9 and TRBJ2-1; TRBD2 might be the D (6 bases). With 3 bases removed from V and 0 bases from J, the gap between germline ends came to 15 bases. The germline V gene encodes CDR1 MNHGY and CDR2 SVAAGI. The CDR3 length is 17 residues. The CDR3 DNA reads as TGTGCCAGCAGTTACTCGAATGCCGGGGGCTCCTACAATGAGCAGTTCTTC. It encodes CASSYSNAGGSYNEQFF.

Concerning this clonotype itself: It is likely a read error: a sequence one base away is far more abundant. This chain uses TRBV5-8 with TRBJ2-7; a weak D match, TRBD1 (5 bases). Germline-derived CDR1 and CDR2 are SGHTS and YDEGEE. The CDR3 is made up of 14 amino acids. This CDR3 is CASSLIQDSYEQYF. The CDR3 DNA reads as TGCGCCAGCAGCTTGATACAGGACTCCTACGAGCAGTACTTC.

This clonotype was picked up many times. The chain has TRBV4-3 and TRBJ1-6, with D possibly being TRBD1 (5 bases). V was pared by 1 base and J by 6 bases, with 13 bases between. Germline loops: CDR1 LGHNA, CDR2 YSLEER. This CDR3 is 16 amino acids long. CDR3 residues: CASSQAYPGGNSPLHF. The CDR3 coding sequence is TGCGCCAGCAGCCAAGCTTATCCCGGGGGTAATTCACCCCTCCACTTT.

The chain combines TRBV11-2 with TRBJ2-2; perhaps TRBD2 as D (6 bases). The V and J ends lost 5 bases and 14 bases respectively, with 24 bases between them. CDR1 is SGHAT, CDR2 FQNNGV, per germline. The CDR3 has 15 residues. The CDR3 bases are TGTGCCAGCAGCCCGGGACTTGAGAACACCGTGGATCTGTTTTTT. This sequence encodes CASSPGLENTVDLFF.

This clonotype was seen repeatedly, ten times or more. V is TRBV11-2 and J is TRBJ2-7; 12 nucleotides match TRBD1. Germline CDR1 reads SGHAT; CDR2 reads FQNNGV. This CDR3 has 19 residues. V lost 1 base and J lost 3; bases outside the gene matches: 13. The CDR3 bases are TGTGCCAGCAGCTTAGGTGCCGGCCACGGGACAGGGGGCGGCTACGAGCAGTACTTC. The encoded protein is CASSLGAGHGTGGGYEQYF.

This clonotype was recorded at least ten times. V gene TRBV5-1 combines with J gene TRBJ2-3, with D unresolved. The CDR3 spans 13 residues. CDR1 is SGHRS, CDR2 YFSETQ, per germline. The V end lost 2 bases, the J end lost 4 bases, and 8 bases lay between the germline ends. CDR3 loop: CASSLSSSDTQYF. Written as DNA, the CDR3 is TGCGCCAGCAGCTTAAGTAGCTCAGATACGCAGTATTTT.

The sample holds many counts of this clonotype. The V gene is TRBV12-3 or TRBV12-4, the J gene TRBJ1-1; TRBD1 matches 8 bases. The CDR3 extends over 16 amino acids. V shed 5 bases and J 1 base; nucleotides not matched to a gene: 9. The CDR3 DNA sequence: TGTGCCAGCAGTCCCCAGGGACAGGCCTCGAACACTGAAGCTTTCTTT. Translated, it gives CASSPQGQASNTEAFF.

This clonotype was detected many times. The rearrangement uses TRBV28 and TRBJ1-2; D is undetermined. The CDR3 has 19 amino acids. The germline V gene encodes CDR1 MDHEN and CDR2 SYDVKM. The V end was cut by 5 bases, the J end by 3 bases, with 28 bases between. The DNA of the CDR3 is TGTGCCAGCAGTCCCCCTCAGCCCCTATACAACACCCAAGACTATGGCTACACCTTC. Encoded protein: CASSPPQPLYNTQDYGYTF.

This clonotype showed up many times. The rearrangement uses TRBV18 and TRBJ2-1; D is uncertain. V lost 0 bases, J lost 0 bases, and 15 bases lay in between. Germline V gene lookup returns CDR1 KGHSH and CDR2 LQKENI. CDR3 length: 18 residues. The CDR3 here is CASSPPGRKMSSYNEQFF. The DNA for the CDR3 is TGTGCCAGCTCACCACCTGGACGGAAGATGAGCTCCTACAATGAGCAGTTCTTC.

As concerns this clonotype: It may be a read error: a sequence one base away is much more abundant. The J gene is TRBJ2-7, the V gene TRBV5-1; 7 nucleotides align to TRBD1. Trimming took 6 bases from V and 3 from J; bases not matched to a gene: 6. Germline V gives CDR1 SGHRS, CDR2 YFSETQ. The CDR3 runs to 13 residues. CDR3: CASMRGGNYEQYF. CDR3 DNA sequence: TGCGCCAGCATGAGAGGGGGCAACTACGAGCAGTACTTC.

The sample holds many counts of this clonotype. The genes are TRBV6-1 and TRBJ2-7, with 12 nucleotides matching TRBD2. In germline, CDR1 is MNHNS, CDR2 SASEGT. The CDR3 loop spans 16 amino acids. Losses at the gene ends were 8 bases for V and 4 bases for J; bases not matched to a gene: 12. The DNA for the CDR3 is TGTGCCAGCGGGGGCGGACTAGCGGGGTCCTTATACGAGCAGTACTTC. This encodes CASGGGLAGSLYEQYF.

This clonotype was seen at least ten times. The chain is built from TRBV6-1 and TRBJ1-2; tentatively, D is TRBD1 (6 bases). Germline V gives CDR1 MNHNS, CDR2 SASEGT. The CDR3 sequence is 16 residues long. Trimming pared 0 bases from V and 5 bases from J, leaving 16 bases between. This CDR3 reads CASSEAPRTVSYGYTF. In DNA, the CDR3 is TGTGCCAGCAGTGAAGCACCTCGGACAGTCTCTTATGGCTACACCTTC.

About this clonotype: Mismatch with germline at one junction end may stem from a read error. This chain uses TRBV4-2 with TRBJ2-7; 8 nucleotides agree with TRBD2. The CDR3 is 16 residues long. The V gene's germline CDR1 is LGHNA and CDR2 YNFKEQ. The DNA for the CDR3 is TGTGCCAGCAGCCAAGATGTGCGGGGGGTGACCTACGGGCAGTACTTC. Translation: CASSQDVRGVTYGQYF.

This clonotype came up many times. V is TRBV7-3 and J is TRBJ1-1; a possible D gene is TRBD1 (5 bases). The germline V and J ends were trimmed by 5 bases and 1 base, with 8 bases remaining between them. The CDR3 totals 13 residues. Germline V gives CDR1 SGHTA, CDR2 FQGTGA. CDR3 sequence reads: CASSHDRNTEAFF. The CDR3 DNA reads as TGTGCCAGCAGCCACGACAGGAACACTGAAGCTTTCTTT.

On this clonotype itself: A read error is possible here, since a much larger clone lies one base away. The chain uses TRBV4-2 and TRBJ1-1; possible D gene TRBD1, 5 bases. CDR3 size: 17 residues. Germline CDR1 and CDR2: LGHNA and YNFKEQ. CDR3 loop: CASSQRSKGTSGTEASF. CDR3 DNA: TGTGCCAGCAGCCAAAGATCTAAGGGGACGAGCGGTACTGAAGCTTCCTTT.

The J gene is TRBJ1-1, the V gene TRBV27, with D perhaps TRBD1 (5 bases). V lost 2 bases to trimming and J lost 1 base, with 8 bases between them. The germline gives CDR1 MNHEY, CDR2 SMNVEV (reference sequence). The CDR3 is made up of 14 amino acids. DNA of the CDR3: TGTGCCAGCAGTTTAGGGGCGTCGAACACTGAAGCTTTCTTT. It is translated as CASSLGASNTEAFF.

This clonotype has at least ten counts. This could be a read error, since a much larger clone is one nucleotide away. This chain joins TRBV6-1 and TRBJ1-5, with TRBD1 matching 7 bases. This CDR3 has 14 residues. Germline lookup yields CDR1 MNHNS and CDR2 SASEGT. The CDR3 sequence is CASSTGARNRPQHF. The CDR3 nucleotides are TGTGCCAGCAGTACAGGGGCACGCAATCGGCCCCAGCATTTT.

The chain links TRBV28 to TRBJ2-1; the match to TRBD1 covers 10 bases. CDR1 MDHEN and CDR2 SYDVKM come from the germline V gene. With V trimmed by 6 bases and J by 7 bases, 6 bases remained unmatched. This CDR3 has 14 amino acids. CDR3 loop: CASRSDRGLNEQFF. The CDR3 nucleotides read TGTGCCAGCAGATCTGACAGGGGGCTGAATGAGCAGTTCTTC.

Many counts were recorded for this clonotype. J is TRBJ1-5 and V is TRBV6-9; TRBD1 matches at 8 bases. The germline CDR1 and CDR2 sequences are MNHGY and SVAAGI. Trimming cost V 4 bases and J 1 base; bases outside gene matches: 6. This CDR3 has 16 amino acids. CDR3 DNA: TGTGCCAGCAGTTCCCGGACAGGGCTAAGCAATCAGCCCCAGCATTTT. Translation: CASSSRTGLSNQPQHF.

In this sample, this clonotype is medium-sized. This sequence joins TRBV6-6 and TRBJ2-6; D unclear. From germline, CDR1 is MNHNY and CDR2 SVGAGI (reference sequence). With 0 bases removed from V and 0 bases from J, the gap between germline ends came to 3 bases. CDR3 length: 15 residues. The CDR3 DNA follows: TGTGCCAGCAGTTACTCGTTCTCTGGGGCCAACGTCCTGACTTTC. It is translated as CASSYSFSGANVLTF.

Comments on this clonotype: This may arise from a read error, as a much more abundant clone is one base away. The gene calls are TRBV10-3 and TRBJ1-1; maybe TRBD1 (5 bases). This CDR3 has 15 residues. Looked up from germline, CDR1 is ENHRY and CDR2 is SYGVKD. V lost 5 bases and J lost 0, with 13 bases in between. The CDR3 here is CAISTGGSVNTEAFF. CDR3 DNA sequence: TGTGCCATCAGTACAGGAGGGTCCGTGAACACTGAAGCTTTCTTT.